This TCR beta chain was captured in a study of vaccination and CD4 T cells after COVID-19 (dated by TCRdb to about 2022). Study-wide context: Convalescent patients had a positive SARS-CoV-2 result on nasal swab PCR, and of these patients, about ten had mild disease and one had severe disease. Culture stimuli were overlapping spike peptide pools from SARS-CoV-2 and from the common cold coronaviruses HCoV-NL63, HCoV-OC43 and HCoV-229E. Post-COVID blood samples were collected from convalescent patients a median of approximately 93 days after diagnosis, with a range of roughly 35 to 170 days. In roughly 10 COVID-19 convalescent patients and a few infection-naive healthy vaccine recipients, the spike-specific CD4+ TCR repertoire before mRNA vaccination was compared with the repertoire after mRNA vaccination. As controls, cultures received a CEFX viral epitope pool (the positive control), an HIV-1 Nef peptide pool (the negative control), or no peptide at all. Each participant got two doses of either the Pfizer-BioNTech BNT162b2 vaccine (n=8) or the Moderna mRNA-1273 vaccine (n=2). The time from the second vaccine dose to post-vaccine blood sampling had a median of roughly 77 days and ranged from roughly 12 to 250 days. Six males and four females were included in the convalescent cohort, with two Hispanic individuals, seven Caucasians, two Asians and one multiracial person represented. Overall study results and their limits: The study included relatively few convalescent patients and did not analyze early timepoints after natural infection. In convalescent patients, nearly all vaccine-specific clones (304 of 307) were found to be mono-reactive for SARS-CoV-2 spike rather than cross-reactive with common cold coronaviruses. Among convalescent patients, a median about 86% of the SARS-CoV-2-reactive clones seen after vaccination appeared only after vaccination, which suggests priming specific to the vaccine. Although the median number of SARS-CoV-2-reactive clonotypes went up from 21 after infection to 38 after vaccination, the increase was not significant.

This clonotype was picked up a small number of times. There is no known antigen for this receptor. No base quality values were provided; no much bigger clone lies one nucleotide off. Sample treatment or condition, as interpreted from the label and publication: roughly nine-day PBMC culture with coronavirus spike peptide pools or control peptides (ViraFEST assay). The study used the ViraFEST assay, which expanded antigen-specific T cells with peptide pools and then identified expanded clonotypes by TCR sequencing. The positive SARS-CoV-2 PCR tests of the convalescent patients were dated from March to December 2020, before the Alpha, Beta and Delta variants emerged in the United States. Each well held roughly 2.2 million PBMCs cultured in IMDM containing around 5% human AB serum and 10 IU/ml IL-2, with 9 to 10 ug/ml peptide pools added. Half of the culture medium was replaced with fresh IL-2-containing medium on days 3 and 7. Once the cells had been in culture for less than 12 days, the EasySep CD4+ T cell isolation kit was used to isolate CD4+ T cells by negative selection. PBMCs were separated from whole blood using Ficoll-Paque Plus gradient centrifugation and then either used fresh or cryopreserved at -140C. In general, triplicate wells were set up for every culture condition.

As encoded in the germline V gene (reference sequence), CDR1 is SEHNR while CDR2 is FQNEAQ. The CDR3 covers 13 residues, taking in both the cysteine and the phenylalanine. The only DNA kept is the CDR3, 39 bases in frame from the first base. Ends trimmed: V by 4 bases, J by 7 bases; bases unmatched to a gene: 5. Libraries were made using PCR. TCR sequencing of DNA from cultured CD4+ T cells used the Oncomine TCR Beta short-read assay at the Johns Hopkins FTIC core. The QIAamp micro DNA kit was used to extract genomic DNA from the cultured CD4+ T cells. Oncomine TCR Beta libraries from cultured CD4+ T cells were pooled using unique dual indexes and sequenced on an Illumina iSeq 100. As for the authors' bioinformatics: Non-productive sequences were removed, and CDR3s not starting with C, not ending with F or W, or shorter than 7 amino acids were discarded. The MANAFEST web application identified antigen-specific clonotypes by comparing peptide-stimulated wells against reference wells and other culture wells. For a clone to be called positive, the clone needed an FDR below 0.05, an odds ratio above 5, and a productive frequency above 0.1% in at least two of three replicate wells. A clonotype counted as cross-reactive if it showed significant expansion both in the SARS-CoV-2 spike wells and in at least one common cold coronavirus spike condition. Similarity between CDR3 sequences was evaluated in R version 3.6.1 using Levenshtein distances (stringdist) and unrooted phylogenetic trees (ape). TCRdb reprocessing: public reads trimmed at Q25 with fastp, clones called with MiXCR, in-frame beta chains kept. CDR3 protein sequences are deduplicated, and each keeps its most common genes and DNA. V and J calls and clone size were set by TCRdb, not the authors. The sample table shows 9,000 to 15,000 distinct CDR3 sequences, and around 40% are seen once. Roughly 18% of the sample comes from the top ten.

The receptor was derived from a human donor with COVID-19. The chain employs TRBV7-9 and TRBJ1-2, with 8 bases aligning to TRBD1. Material: cultured CD4+ T cells from blood. The DNA sequence is given as TGTGCCAGCAGCTCCCGACAGGGGCTTGGCTACACCTTC. Translated, it gives CASSSRQGLGYTF.